These T cell receptor beta chains were read from a single sample in a study of technical replicates of blood from a handful of donors. Profiling relied on immunoSEQ multiplex PCR, and the TCRdb table lists in-frame clones only, not all of them. Among 75,000 to 90,000 clones listed, about nine tenths were seen once. Sequencing input: T cells isolated from PBMCs. Receptors originate from a human donor in good health. The CDR3 runs from the conserved cysteine through the conserved F or W. Fields, in order: CDR3 length, J gene, D gene, V gene, CDR3 protein, CDR3 DNA. A D gene is named only where the DNA matches it firmly.

14 | TRBJ2-7 | . | TRBV5-1 | CASSPGILYPQQYF | TGCGCCAGCAGCCCCGGGATACTCTACCCTCAGCAGTACTTC
14 | TRBJ1-2 | . | TRBV14 | CASSQDRTLTSHTF | TGTGCCAGCAGCCAAGATCGAACCCTCACATCTCACACCTTC
12 | TRBJ1-1 | . | TRBV7-9 | CASSLMRTEAFF | TGTGCCAGCAGCTTAATGAGGACTGAAGCTTTCTTT
14 | TRBJ2-7 | TRBD2 | TRBV5-4 | CASSMTGGTYEQYF | TGTGCCAGCAGCATGACGGGAGGCACCTACGAGCAGTACTTC
17 | TRBJ1-1 | . | TRBV11-2 | CASSLERAELRWTEAFF | TGTGCCAGCAGCTTAGAGAGGGCCGAGCTCAGATGGACTGAAGCTTTCTTT
16 | TRBJ1-1 | . | TRBV18 | CASSPPVGNPGTEAFF | TGTGCCAGCTCACCACCGGTCGGGAACCCGGGGACTGAAGCTTTCTTT
12 | TRBJ1-5 | . | TRBV28 | CAVHQGNQPQHF | TGTGCCGTCCATCAGGGGAATCAGCCCCAGCATTTT
15 | TRBJ2-7 | TRBD2 | TRBV27 | CATRLWTSGSYEQYF | TGTGCCACCCGCCTCTGGACTAGCGGGAGCTACGAGCAGTACTTC
13 | TRBJ1-5 | TRBD1 | TRBV9 | CASSDRGGQPQHF | TGTGCCAGCAGCGACAGGGGGGGACAGCCCCAGCATTTT
15 | TRBJ1-4 | . | TRBV5-1 | CASRPGQAFGEKLFF | TGCGCCAGCAGGCCTGGCCAGGCTTTTGGGGAAAAACTGTTTTTT
13 | TRBJ1-1 | . | TRBV2 | CVTRTAWDTEAFF | TGTGTCACAAGGACAGCTTGGGACACTGAAGCTTTCTTT
13 | TRBJ1-1 | . | TRBV2 | CASSEGEVTEAFF | TGTGCCAGCAGTGAGGGGGAGGTCACTGAAGCTTTCTTT
16 | TRBJ2-7 | TRBD2 | TRBV27 | CASSFSSGRVSHEQYF | TGTGCCAGCAGTTTCTCTAGCGGGAGGGTCTCCCACGAGCAGTACTTC
17 | TRBJ1-2 | TRBD1 | TRBV18 | CASSPIGTGVGPDGYTF | TGTGCCAGCTCACCGATTGGGACAGGGGTCGGGCCGGATGGCTACACCTTC
11 | TRBJ1-5 | . | TRBV20-1 | CSTLLLSSQHF | TGCAGTACTCTGCTCCTATCCTCCCAGCATTTT
13 | TRBJ2-5 | . | TRBV19 | CATSFTYQETQYF | TGTGCCACTTCGTTCACTTACCAAGAGACCCAGTACTTC
15 | TRBJ2-1 | TRBD2 | TRBV5-1 | CASSFASGSVYEQFF | TGCGCCAGCAGCTTCGCTAGCGGGAGTGTATATGAGCAGTTCTTC
15 | TRBJ2-3 | TRBD2 | TRBV27 | CASSLTVAGEYTQYF | TGTGCCAGCAGTTTAACGGTAGCGGGAGAGTACACGCAGTATTTT
15 | TRBJ1-5 | TRBD1 | TRBV27 | CASSFGGGPNQPQHF | TGTGCCAGCAGTTTTGGAGGGGGCCCTAATCAGCCCCAGCATTTT
12 | TRBJ2-1 | . | TRBV29-1 | CSVAGSYNEQFF | TGCAGCGTTGCCGGGTCCTACAATGAGCAGTTCTTC
12 | TRBJ2-5 | TRBD1 | TRBV2 | CARTGQQETQYF | TGTGCCAGGACGGGACAGCAAGAGACCCAGTACTTC
15 | TRBJ2-2 | TRBD2 | TRBV6-5 | CASSWTSGNTGELFF | TGTGCCAGCAGTTGGACTAGCGGGAACACCGGGGAGCTGTTTTTT
14 | TRBJ1-4 | . | TRBV4-3 | CASSQEGGYEKLFF | TGCGCCAGCAGCCAAGAGGGAGGGTATGAAAAACTGTTTTTT
16 | TRBJ2-3 | TRBD2 | TRBV28 | CASSKLAGTSTDTQYF | TGTGCCAGCAGTAAACTAGCGGGGACTAGCACAGATACGCAGTATTTT
15 | TRBJ2-1 | . | TRBV27 | CASSLSTSPYNEQFF | TGTGCCAGCAGTTTATCGACTAGTCCCTACAATGAGCAGTTCTTC